Below are 4 T cell receptor beta chains sequenced from a single sample in a study of technical replicates of blood from several donors. Sequenced by immunoSEQ multiplex PCR; TCRdb stores in-frame clones only, minus some. Of around 68,000 clones in the sample, 95% to 98% are singletons; the top ten hold roughly 0.25%. The sample comprised T cells isolated from PBMCs. These receptors were obtained from a human donor in good health.

The chain is built from TRBV2 and TRBJ2-1, with a weak D call TRBD2 (6 bases). CDR3 length equals 13 residues. The V end was cut by 5 bases, the J end by 7 bases, with 12 bases between. The germline V gene encodes CDR1 SNHLY and CDR2 FYNNEI. Written as DNA, the CDR3 is TGTGCCAGCAGTCGACTAGTTAAGAATGAGCAGTTCTTC. It specifies CASSRLVKNEQFF.

The count of this clone is one. The V and J genes are TRBV25-1 and TRBJ2-7; 7 nucleotides agree with TRBD1. The germline V gene encodes CDR1 MGHDK and CDR2 SYGVNS. V trimming: 2 bases; J trimming: 6 bases; junction bases outside the gene matches: 10. The length of the CDR3 is 15 residues. The CDR3 region is CASSEHTSGTVEQYF. CDR3 bases: TGTGCCAGCAGTGAACATACCTCCGGGACAGTCGAGCAGTACTTC.

V gene TRBV11-2 combines with J gene TRBJ2-7; a possible D gene is TRBD1 (6 bases). V was trimmed by 2 bases and J by 4 bases, leaving 12 bases between them. The CDR3 has 14 amino acids. Germline assignment: CDR1 SGHAT and CDR2 FQNNGV. The CDR3 sequence: CASSLQGPYYEQYF. CDR3 in DNA: TGTGCCAGCAGCTTACAGGGGCCGTATTACGAGCAGTACTTC.

The chain joins TRBV5-8 to TRBJ2-1, with a tentative D call TRBD1 (5 bases). CDR1 SGHTS and CDR2 YDEGEE come from the germline V gene. The CDR3 is 12 amino acids. Deletions cut 0 bases from V and 9 bases from J, with 7 bases between. The DNA of the CDR3 is TGTGCCAGCAGCTTGGGGGGCGCTGAGCAGTTCTTC. It is translated as CASSLGGAEQFF.